Below, 28 T cell receptor beta chains from the same sample are listed, as sequenced in a study of cytomegalovirus exposure and HLA in healthy donors (dated by TCRdb to the late 2010s). Libraries were prepared through the immunoSEQ multiplex PCR assay. A mixture of 60 forward primers for TCR Vbeta segments and 13 reverse primers for TCR Jbeta segments was used in the multiplex PCR. As stored in TCRdb, this immuneACCESS dataset retains in-frame rearrangements with V and J assigned. A fraction of the clones does not appear; measured against another copy, unresolved V genes explain less than half of the discrepancy, and the remainder lacks a known reason. This sample has about 98,000 clones in its table, and around two thirds of those were observed once. The ten largest clonotypes hold 1.8% of the sample. What was sequenced was PBMCs. These receptors were collected from a male donor in good health and CMV-seronegative.

The chain has TRBV29-1 and TRBJ1-4; 9 nucleotides line up with TRBD1. This CDR3 region has 14 residues. In germline, CDR1 is SQVTM, CDR2 ANQGSEA. V was pared by 7 bases and J by 8 bases, with 11 bases of the junction left unmatched. The CDR3 spells CSATRDRDREKLFF. The CDR3 DNA follows: TGCAGCGCCACACGGGACAGGGATAGGGAAAAACTGTTTTTT.

Only a few counts were recorded for this clone. The chain links TRBV13 to TRBJ1-2; possibly TRBD1 for D (5 bases). This CDR3 region has 15 residues. Trimming shortened V by 4 bases and J by 5 bases, and 17 bases separated the two germline ends. Germline lookup yields CDR1 PRHDT and CDR2 FYEKMQ (reference sequence). As DNA, the CDR3 is TGTGCCAGCAGCTCCTTAGGGGTAACTCAATATGGCTACACCTTC. It is translated as CASSSLGVTQYGYTF.

The V and J genes are TRBV27 and TRBJ2-6; TRBD1 might be the D (6 bases). V was shortened by 4 bases and J by 0 bases, with 16 bases between the two germline ends. The CDR3 is made up of 18 amino acids. Germline values: CDR1 MNHEY, CDR2 SMNVEV (reference sequence). Written as DNA, the CDR3 is TGTGCCAGCAGTTCCTCGGGACAAAGACTCTCTGGGGCCAACGTCCTGACTTTC. Protein product: CASSSSGQRLSGANVLTF.

This clone was observed a handful of times. The chain is built from TRBV19 and TRBJ1-4; D is perhaps TRBD1 (5 bases). The germline V gene encodes CDR1 LNHDA and CDR2 SQIVND (reference sequence). CDR3 length: 15 amino acids. Trimming took off 7 bases at V and 7 bases at J, with 19 bases between the two ends. For the CDR3, the DNA is TGTGCCAGTAAAATGCGGGGGAATCTACGTGAAAAACTGTTTTTT. This sequence encodes CASKMRGNLREKLFF.

This chain links TRBV6-5 with TRBJ1-1; tentative D call: TRBD1 (5 bases). The CDR3 consists of 14 residues. V was clipped by 0 bases and J by 4 bases, with 9 bases between them. In germline, CDR1 is MNHEY, CDR2 SVGAGI. CDR3: CASSYSRGGTEAFF. The CDR3 coding sequence is TGTGCCAGCAGTTACTCAAGGGGAGGCACTGAAGCTTTCTTT.

The chain has TRBV28 and TRBJ2-4; D not certain. This CDR3 is built from 15 residues. V was cut by 8 bases and J by 0 bases, with 14 bases left in between. Germline V gives CDR1 MDHEN, CDR2 SYDVKM. Here the CDR3 reads CASAEIFPAKNIQYF. CDR3 nucleotide sequence: TGTGCCAGCGCCGAGATCTTCCCAGCCAAAAACATTCAGTACTTC.

V is TRBV5-7 and J is TRBJ2-2; D call uncertain. TRBV5-7 is noted as an ORF with a role that remains uncertain. The CDR3 is made up of 14 amino acids. Trimming stripped 10 bases from V and 3 bases from J, with 16 bases between. CDR3 in amino acids: CALAPEPYTGELFF. CDR3 sequence (DNA): TGTGCCTTAGCCCCCGAGCCTTACACCGGGGAGCTGTTTTTT.

This chain uses TRBV2 with TRBJ1-5, with D perhaps matching TRBD1 (5 bases). CDR1 and CDR2 from the germline V gene are SNHLY and FYNNEI. The CDR3 length is 15 residues. Deletions cut 5 bases from V and 4 bases from J, with 15 bases between. The CDR3 is CASSQGAGWNQPQHF. CDR3 in DNA: TGTGCCAGCAGTCAAGGGGCAGGGTGGAATCAGCCCCAGCATTTT.

Here the CDR3 DNA reads TGTGCCAGCAGTCAAAAGGGGGGGGCCTACGAGCAGTACTTC. Encoded protein: CASSQKGGAYEQYF. V gene TRBV25-1 combines with J gene TRBJ2-7; D might be TRBD2 (7 bases). This CDR3 region has 14 residues. CDR1 MGHDK and CDR2 SYGVNS come from the germline V gene. Trimming left V 5 bases short and J 2 bases short, with 13 bases between.

In this sample, this clone turned up a few times. The chain is built from TRBV5-1 and TRBJ1-1, with 9 bases matching TRBD1. Germline V gives CDR1 SGHRS, CDR2 YFSETQ. With 4 bases clipped from V and 3 bases from J, the junction kept 4 bases outside the gene matches. This CDR3 has 14 residues. This CDR3 is CASSRDRDYTEAFF. DNA of the CDR3: TGCGCCAGCAGCAGGGACAGGGACTACACTGAAGCTTTCTTT.

The CDR3 sequence is CASTPRTFSSYEQYF. The DNA of the CDR3 is TGTGCCAGCACCCCGAGGACATTCTCTTCCTACGAGCAGTACTTC. V and J are TRBV6-5 and TRBJ2-7; maybe TRBD1 (5 bases). Germline-derived CDR1 and CDR2 are MNHEY and SVGAGI. The CDR3 contains 15 residues. Trimming took 7 bases from V and 1 from J, leaving 17 bases between them.

The gene calls are TRBV10-3 and TRBJ2-7; 10 bases are a match to TRBD2. This CDR3 contains 15 residues. Per the germline V gene, CDR1 is ENHRY and CDR2 is SYGVKD. V lost 8 bases, J lost 0 bases, and 7 bases stayed unmatched. CDR3 nucleotides: TGTGCCATCGGGGGACTAGCGCCCTCCTCCTACGAGCAGTACTTC. Its protein product is CAIGGLAPSSYEQYF.

This clone was seen once. The CDR3 DNA reads TGTGCCAGCAGCTCCGCACTAGCGGGAGAAGATACGCAGTATTTT. Translation: CASSSALAGEDTQYF. V is TRBV13 and J is TRBJ2-3; 11 bases agree with TRBD2. With 4 bases clipped from V and 5 bases from J, the junction kept 5 bases outside the gene matches. Looked up from germline, CDR1 is PRHDT and CDR2 is FYEKMQ (reference sequence). This CDR3 has 15 residues.

The chain carries TRBV11-2 and TRBJ2-5, with D possibly being TRBD1 (5 bases). Germline V lookup: CDR1 SGHAT, CDR2 FQNNGV. This CDR3 is built from 13 residues. Trimming stripped 1 base from V and 5 bases from J, with 8 bases between. DNA of the CDR3: TGTGCCAGCAGCTTAGGCAGGGATGAGACCCAGTACTTC. Residues: CASSLGRDETQYF. The whole variable domain, remainder taken from reference TRBV11-2 and TRBJ2-5, is EAGVAQSPRYKIIEKRQSVAFWCNPISGHATLYWYQQILGQGPKLLIQFQNNGVVDDSQLPKDRFSAERLKGVDSTLKIQPAKLEDSAVYLCASSLGRDETQYFGPGTRLLVL.

The V call is TRBV19, the J call TRBJ2-2; 8 positions match TRBD2. This CDR3 has 15 amino acids. V lost 3 bases, J lost 5 bases, and 5 bases stayed unmatched. Germline-derived CDR1 and CDR2 are LNHDA and SQIVND (reference sequence). CDR3 loop: CASSIPGRGTGELFF. The CDR3 region has the DNA TGTGCCAGTAGTATTCCCGGGAGGGGGACCGGGGAGCTGTTTTTT.

The V gene is TRBV6-5, the J gene TRBJ2-7, with 7 bases lining up with TRBD2. Germline V gives CDR1 MNHEY, CDR2 SVGAGI. Unmatched junction bases numbered 6, after V lost 2 bases and J lost 5 bases. The CDR3 runs 14 residues. This chain's CDR3 is CASSYRTSNDEQYF. The DNA of the CDR3 is TGTGCCAGCAGTTACAGGACTAGTAACGACGAGCAGTACTTC.

V is TRBV6-5 and J is TRBJ2-7; TRBD1 aligns across 7 bases. The CDR3 is 13 amino acids. Germline-derived CDR1 and CDR2 are MNHEY and SVGAGI. The V and J ends lost 6 bases and 3 bases, in that order; junction bases with no gene match: 5. The CDR3 DNA follows: TGTGCCAGCAGCGAGGGACAGATCTACGAGCAGTACTTC. This translates into CASSEGQIYEQYF.

This chain connects TRBV7-2 to TRBJ1-4; tentative D call: TRBD1 (6 bases). The CDR3 is made up of 15 amino acids. Germline V gene data show CDR1 as SGHTA and CDR2 as FQGNSA. Trimming took 5 bases from V and 2 from J, leaving 12 bases between them. CDR3 in DNA: TGTGCCAGCAGCGTCAACAGGGTCACTAATGAAAAACTGTTTTTT. It yields the protein CASSVNRVTNEKLFF.

This clone was seen a few times. V is TRBV5-4 and J is TRBJ2-7, with unresolved D. Trimming cost V 0 bases and J 3 bases, with 10 bases left between them. The CDR3 runs to 14 residues. Germline V CDR1 and CDR2: SGHNT, YYREEE (reference sequence). CDR3 DNA sequence: TGTGCCAGCAGCTTGGGTGGGCAGTACTACGAGCAGTACTTC. This encodes CASSLGGQYYEQYF.

This clone has at least ten counts. The chain links TRBV28 to TRBJ2-7; D is perhaps TRBD2 (6 bases). The V gene's germline CDR1 is MDHEN and CDR2 SYDVKM. This CDR3 spans 11 amino acids. Trimming took off 3 bases at V and 6 bases at J, with 6 bases between the two ends. CDR3 protein: CASSLGGEQYF. The CDR3 DNA is TGTGCCAGCAGTTTGGGGGGCGAGCAGTACTTC. Full variable domain (outside the CDR3, taken from reference TRBV28 and TRBJ2-7): DVKVTQSSRYLVKRTGEKVFLECVQDMDHENMFWYRQDPGLGLRLIYFSYDVKMKEKGDIPEGYSVSREKKERFSLILESASTNQTSMYLCASSLGGEQYFGPGTRLTVT.

This chain joins TRBV27 and TRBJ2-3; TRBD1 is a possible D gene (5 bases). Per the germline V gene, CDR1 is MNHEY and CDR2 is SMNVEV (reference sequence). This CDR3 has 13 residues. Trimming pared 7 bases from V and 9 bases from J, leaving 17 bases between. The CDR3 sequence is CASTNLGHGTQYF. The CDR3 bases are TGTGCCAGCACCAATTTGGGGCATGGGACGCAGTATTTT.

This clone was picked up a small number of times. The V call is TRBV6-4, the J call TRBJ2-1; the match to TRBD2 covers 8 bases. Germline values: CDR1 MRHNA, CDR2 SNTAGT. The CDR3 contains 16 residues. Trimming took 4 bases from V and 0 from J; bases not matched to a gene: 5. CDR3 sequence: CASSGVAGSSYNEQFF. CDR3 coding DNA: TGTGCCAGCAGTGGAGTAGCGGGGAGCTCCTACAATGAGCAGTTCTTC.

The chain has TRBV5-1 and TRBJ2-7, with D hard to call. CDR3 length equals 13 residues. Per germline, CDR1 SGHRS and CDR2 YFSETQ. The V end lost 4 bases, the J end lost 4 bases, and 12 bases lay between the germline ends. CDR3 sequence: CASSLEVRYEQYF. CDR3 coding DNA: TGCGCCAGCAGCCTGGAAGTCCGGTACGAGCAGTACTTC.

This chain joins TRBV21-1 and TRBJ2-2; the table's D call, TRBD2, has no DNA check behind it. TRBV21-1 is listed as a pseudogene. The CDR3 spans 16 residues. CDR3 sequence reads: CASSKQSGSWTGELFF. The CDR3 DNA sequence: TGTGCCAGCAGCAAACAGAGCGGGAGCTGGACCGGGGAGCTGTTTTTT.

V gene TRBV9 combines with J gene TRBJ2-1; no reliable D call. The germline V gene has CDR1 SGDLS and CDR2 YYNGEE. The CDR3 is made up of 16 amino acids. Trimming pared 0 bases from V and 1 base from J, leaving 11 bases between. The DNA for the CDR3 is TGTGCCAGCAGCGTAGCTCCCCTTAGATCCTACAATGAGCAGTTCTTC. It specifies CASSVAPLRSYNEQFF.

In this sample, this clone turned up a few times. J is TRBJ2-5 and V is TRBV7-9; the D is unclear. V lost 4 bases and J 4 bases, leaving 4 bases between the germline ends. This CDR3 comprises 11 residues. Germline V gives CDR1 SEHNR, CDR2 FQNEAQ (reference sequence). For the CDR3, the DNA is TGTGCCAGCAGCTCATCAGAGACCCAGTACTTC. Translated: CASSSSETQYF.

This chain links TRBV5-1 with TRBJ1-1, with TRBD1 matching over 7 bases. The trim removed 3 bases at V and 4 bases at J, leaving 9 bases unmatched. Germline CDR1 is SGHRS and CDR2 is YFSETQ. The CDR3 sequence is 15 residues long. The CDR3 reads CASSSSDRRGTEAFF. DNA for the CDR3: TGCGCCAGCAGCTCCTCGGACAGGAGAGGCACTGAAGCTTTCTTT.

The chain is built from TRBV28 and TRBJ1-1, with D uncertain. Per the germline V gene, CDR1 is MDHEN and CDR2 is SYDVKM. CDR3 length: 14 amino acids. V lost 3 bases and J lost 2, with 10 bases in between. CDR3 protein: CASSFSGVNTEAFF. The CDR3 nucleotides read TGTGCCAGCAGTTTCTCCGGGGTAAACACTGAAGCTTTCTTT. The whole variable domain, remainder taken from reference TRBV28 and TRBJ1-1, is DVKVTQSSRYLVKRTGEKVFLECVQDMDHENMFWYRQDPGLGLRLIYFSYDVKMKEKGDIPEGYSVSREKKERFSLILESASTNQTSMYLCASSFSGVNTEAFFGQGTRLTVV.